The 22 T cell receptor beta chains presented below share a single source sample, sequenced in a study of blood T cells in healthy people across ages (dated by TCRdb to the mid-2010s). Libraries were built with 5' RACE. The instrument given in TCRdb is Illumina HiSeq 2500. A second PCR of about 6 to 11 cycles was performed with a sample-barcoded 5' primer and a J-beta primer mix. TCRdb reworked the public reads: Q25 trimming with fastp, MiXCR clone assembly, productive beta chains retained. Identical CDR3 protein sequences are pooled into one entry, listed with their most common genes and DNA. Within this sample are 850,000 to 1,300,000 distinct CDR3 sequences, with 45% of them counted one time only. Of the sample, approximately 20% is held by the ten largest clones. Specimen: blood. The source of these receptors is a woman aged 55-75 years in good health.

The chain joins TRBV27 to TRBJ2-1; 11 bases agree with TRBD2. J was trimmed by 6 bases and V by 5 bases; bases with no gene match: 12. The CDR3 contains 17 residues. The germline V gene encodes CDR1 MNHEY and CDR2 SMNVEV (reference sequence). The CDR3 sequence: CASSQTKLAGVSNEQFF. The DNA for the CDR3 is TGTGCCAGCAGTCAAACGAAACTAGCGGGAGTTTCCAATGAGCAGTTCTTC.

The chain has TRBV27 and TRBJ1-1; D is ambiguous. Germline V gene lookup returns CDR1 MNHEY and CDR2 SMNVEV (reference sequence). V was trimmed by 6 bases and J by 3 bases, leaving 11 bases between them. This CDR3 is built from 13 residues. The CDR3 spells CASRGPRYTEAFF. CDR3 DNA sequence: TGTGCCAGCAGAGGCCCCCGGTACACTGAAGCTTTCTTT.

This clonotype was counted a few times. The chain recombines TRBV6-1 with TRBJ2-5, with TRBD2 matching over 8 bases. CDR3 length: 15 residues. V was pared by 7 bases and J by 5 bases, with 12 bases of the junction left unmatched. Germline CDR1 is MNHNS and CDR2 is SASEGT. CDR3 amino acids: CASIGLAVVGETQYF. The CDR3 DNA reads TGTGCCAGCATCGGACTAGCAGTGGTCGGGGAGACCCAGTACTTC.

This clonotype was observed a few times. CDR3: CAIRSSGQFPVSYEQYF. CDR3 DNA sequence: TGTGCCATCAGAAGCTCCGGACAGTTCCCTGTATCCTACGAGCAGTACTTC. The chain joins TRBV10-3 to TRBJ2-7; tentatively, D is TRBD1 (6 bases). The germline V gene encodes CDR1 ENHRY and CDR2 SYGVKD. The CDR3 loop spans 17 amino acids. Trimming shortened V by 6 bases and J by 1 base, and 22 bases separated the two germline ends.

V usage is TRBV5-1 and J usage is TRBJ2-7; no definite D call. The V gene lost 0 bases and the J gene lost 3 bases, with 13 bases spanning the gap. This CDR3 is 15 amino acids long. The V gene's germline CDR1 is SGHRS and CDR2 YFSETQ. The CDR3 spells CASSLGDYMVYEQYF. DNA of the CDR3: TGCGCCAGCAGCTTGGGGGATTACATGGTCTACGAGCAGTACTTC.

The genes are TRBV27 and TRBJ2-7; 11 nucleotides match TRBD2. CDR1 and CDR2 from the germline V gene are MNHEY and SMNVEV (reference sequence). The CDR3 runs 14 residues. V shed 7 bases and J 3 bases; nucleotides not matched to a gene: 5. The CDR3 region has the DNA TGTGCCAGCAAAACTAGCGGGAGCTTCTACGAGCAGTACTTC. Translated: CASKTSGSFYEQYF.

The chain carries TRBV9 and TRBJ2-1; 10 positions match TRBD1. CDR1 and CDR2 (germline): SGDLS, YYNGEE. This CDR3 has 19 amino acids. The junction had 20 bases not matched to a gene; V was cut back by 4 bases and J by 7 bases. CDR3 protein: CASSLTPDTGTGAGNEQFF. The DNA of the CDR3 is TGTGCCAGCAGCCTAACCCCGGACACCGGGACAGGGGCAGGGAATGAGCAGTTCTTC.

The gene calls are TRBV27 and TRBJ1-2; D possibly corresponds to TRBD1 (5 bases). The germline V and J ends were trimmed by 5 bases and 4 bases, with 14 bases remaining between them. CDR1 and CDR2 (germline): MNHEY, SMNVEV (reference sequence). CDR3 length: 14 amino acids. The CDR3 reads CASSVNRGGYGYTF. The DNA for the CDR3 is TGTGCCAGCAGTGTAAATAGGGGCGGCTATGGCTACACCTTC.

This sequence joins TRBV7-9 and TRBJ1-2; 7 bases match TRBD1. Germline V gene lookup returns CDR1 SEHNR and CDR2 FQNEAQ (reference sequence). The CDR3 runs 15 residues. Germline trimming cut 4 bases from V and 6 bases from J; bases unmatched to any gene: 11. The CDR3 is CASSSPGGSPDGYTF. CDR3 nucleotides: TGTGCCAGCAGCTCCCCAGGGGGGAGCCCCGATGGCTACACCTTC.

V usage is TRBV21-1 and J usage is TRBJ2-7; the table's D call of TRBD1 was not tested on the DNA. TRBV21-1 is given as a pseudogene. CDR3 length equals 16 residues. CDR3 sequence (DNA): TGTGCCAGCAGCAAAGGGCCCCCAGGGGTGAGTTACGAGCAGTACTTC. It is translated as CASSKGPPGVSYEQYF.

This clonotype was seen more than once but under ten times. The rearrangement joins TRBV3-1 to TRBJ2-1; TRBD2 is a possible D gene (5 bases). Germline CDR1 and CDR2: LGHDT and YNNKEL (reference sequence). The length of the CDR3 is 15 residues. V was cut by 4 bases and J by 1 base, with 11 bases left in between. Written as DNA, the CDR3 is TGTGCCAGCAGCCCCACTAGGAATTCCTACAATGAGCAGTTCTTC. Translating it yields CASSPTRNSYNEQFF.

The rearrangement uses TRBV20-1 and TRBJ2-5, with 10 bases matching TRBD2. TRBJ2-7 matches the DNA end more closely, so the J call is doubtful. CDR3 length: 14 residues. Germline CDR1 is DFQATT and CDR2 is SNEGSKA (reference sequence). The CDR3 protein is CSAKWLAGASEQYF. The CDR3 DNA follows: TGCAGTGCTAAGTGGCTAGCGGGAGCTAGCGAGCAGTACTTC.

This rearrangement joins TRBV5-5 to TRBJ2-4; the D gene is possibly TRBD2 (7 bases). The DNA end is a closer match to TRBJ2-7, so the J assignment may be wrong. This CDR3 has 15 residues. In germline, CDR1 is SGHKS, CDR2 YYEKEE (reference sequence). CDR3 nucleotides: TGTGCCAGCAGTTTTGGGGGGGGCGCGTCGGACGAGCAGTACTTC. The encoded protein is CASSFGGGASDEQYF.

This clonotype was seen only a few times. The rearrangement links TRBV10-2 to TRBJ1-6; D is possibly TRBD1 (5 bases). The ends were cut back, 0 bases at V and 12 bases at J, with 12 bases in the middle. CDR1 is WSHSY and CDR2 is SAAADI in the germline V gene. The CDR3 is made up of 14 amino acids. The CDR3 sequence is CASSESWGAEPLHF. In nucleotides, the CDR3 is TGCGCCAGCAGTGAGTCTTGGGGCGCCGAACCCCTCCACTTT.

The genes are TRBV9 and TRBJ2-3; D not certain. Per germline, CDR1 SGDLS and CDR2 YYNGEE. V was cut by 0 bases and J by 6 bases, with 17 bases left in between. This CDR3 contains 16 residues. CDR3 nucleotide sequence: TGTGCCAGCAGCGTAGATGTGGGATTTGACACGGATACGCAGTATTTT. It yields the protein CASSVDVGFDTDTQYF.

This clonotype was detected only a few times. V usage is TRBV20-1 and J usage is TRBJ2-3; D not certain. Looked up from germline, CDR1 is DFQATT and CDR2 is SNEGSKA (reference sequence). V was clipped by 5 bases and J by 3 bases, with 9 bases between them. This CDR3 contains 12 residues. CDR3 sequence (DNA): TGCAGTGCTTTTCAGGAAACAGATACGCAGTATTTT. Translating it yields CSAFQETDTQYF.

Only one count was recorded for this clonotype. The conserved final phenylalanine or tryptophan is absent from the CDR3, which likely points to a read error. The V gene is TRBV6-4, the J gene TRBJ1-6, with D uncertain. V dropped 3 bases and J dropped 9 bases, with 12 bases sitting between them. CDR1 is MRHNA and CDR2 is SNTAGT in the germline V gene. CDR3 length: 14 amino acids. CDR3 nucleotide sequence: TGTGCCAGCAGTGAAGTCCCGGGAACTTCACCCCTCCACTCT. Its translation: CASSEVPGTSPLHS.

V and J are TRBV27 and TRBJ2-5, with 7 positions matching TRBD2. TRBJ2-7 matches the DNA end more closely, so the J call is doubtful. The germline V gene encodes CDR1 MNHEY and CDR2 SMNVEV (reference sequence). The CDR3 sequence is 14 residues long. The CDR3 nucleotides read TGTGCCAGCAGTACGGGGGGTCCGGACTACGAGCAGTACTTC. Translation: CASSTGGPDYEQYF.

The sample holds a few counts of this clonotype. The chain links TRBV4-2 to TRBJ2-1, with 11 nucleotides matching TRBD1. The CDR3 covers 16 residues. J gave up 6 bases and V 0 bases, and 4 bases lay outside the gene matches. Germline CDR1 is LGHNA and CDR2 is YNFKEQ. The CDR3 protein is CASSQDSGTGGNEQFF. Here the CDR3 DNA reads TGTGCCAGCAGCCAAGATAGTGGGACAGGGGGCAATGAGCAGTTCTTC.

In its sample, this clonotype was seen a few times. The rearrangement uses TRBV5-5 and TRBJ1-6; no clear D. CDR3 length: 17 amino acids. Germline assignment: CDR1 SGHKS and CDR2 YYEKEE (reference sequence). Trimming removed 4 bases from V and 0 bases from J, with 14 bases in between. Here the CDR3 reads CASSRREESSYNSPLHF. DNA of the CDR3: TGTGCCAGCAGCCGTCGTGAGGAGAGCTCCTATAATTCACCCCTCCACTTT.

This clonotype was counted at least ten times. V and J are TRBV6-1 and TRBJ1-4, with D unclear. The CDR3 has 17 residues. CDR1 is MNHNS, CDR2 SASEGT, per germline. Trimming cost V 7 bases and J 0 bases, with 18 bases left between them. CDR3 bases: TGTGCCAGCATAAGGGAAGTGAGATTCTCAACTAATGAAAAACTGTTTTTT. Protein sequence: CASIREVRFSTNEKLFF.

This clonotype occurred a few times. The rearrangement links TRBV9 to TRBJ2-5; 8 nucleotides line up with TRBD1. Germline trimming cut 4 bases from V and 7 bases from J; bases unmatched to any gene: 12. This CDR3 has 15 residues. Germline loops: CDR1 SGDLS, CDR2 YYNGEE. The CDR3 loop is CASSTQTGALGTQYF. CDR3 nucleotides: TGTGCCAGCAGCACACAGACAGGGGCATTAGGGACCCAGTACTTC.